A single sample gave rise to the 24 T cell receptor beta chains below, sequenced in a study of identical twins. MiXCR, applied by TCRdb to the 5' RACE reads, yields one record per CDR3 protein. Of roughly 1,500,000 distinct CDR3 sequences in the sample, around 33% were seen once. The sample taken for sequencing was cord blood. The receptors were sampled from a newborn girl in good health.

The chain employs TRBV7-8 and TRBJ2-3; 7 bases are shared with TRBD2. This CDR3 spans 18 amino acids. V shed 5 bases and J 2 bases; nucleotides not matched to a gene: 16. CDR1 is SGHVS, CDR2 FQNEAQ, per germline. In DNA, the CDR3 is TGTGCCAGCAGCCCAAAGAGCCCTCTAGCGGACCACACAGATACGCAGTATTTT. Protein: CASSPKSPLADHTDTQYF.

The table lists this clonotype with a few counts. The chain combines TRBV27 with TRBJ2-1; D possibly uses TRBD1 or TRBD2 (5 bases each). CDR1 MNHEY and CDR2 SMNVEV come from the germline V gene (reference sequence). V lost 5 bases to trimming and J lost 0 bases, with 14 bases between them. The CDR3 totals 16 residues. The DNA of the CDR3 is TGTGCCAGCAGTGGCGAGGGACGGAGCTCCTACAATGAGCAGTTCTTC. Its protein product is CASSGEGRSSYNEQFF.

The chain couples TRBV14 to TRBJ2-7, with 9 bases aligning to TRBD1. CDR1 and CDR2 from the germline V gene are SGHDN and FVKESK. Germline trimming cut 0 bases from V and 3 bases from J; bases unmatched to any gene: 6. This CDR3 comprises 16 residues. The chain's CDR3 is CASSQDLGQGHYEQYF. CDR3 nucleotide sequence: TGTGCCAGCAGCCAAGATCTGGGACAGGGTCACTACGAGCAGTACTTC. The full variable domain, completed using reference TRBV14 and TRBJ2-7, is EAGVTQFPSHSVIEKGQTVTLRCDPISGHDNLYWYRRVMGKEIKFLLHFVKESKQDESGMPNNRFLAERTGGTYSTLKVQPAELEDSGVYFCASSQDLGQGHYEQYFGPGTRLTVT.

The V and J genes are TRBV7-2 and TRBJ2-7; D may be TRBD2 (5 bases). In germline, CDR1 is SGHTA, CDR2 FQGNSA. V gave up 5 bases and J gave up 2 bases, with 13 bases separating them. The CDR3 runs 14 residues. The CDR3 DNA sequence: TGTGCCAGCAGCCAAGAGGGCTGGGCCTACGAGCAGTACTTC. Translating gives CASSQEGWAYEQYF.

V gene TRBV27 combines with J gene TRBJ1-2; the D is unclear. Deletions cut 6 bases from V and 4 bases from J, with 15 bases between. The CDR3 is 14 residues long. Germline CDR1 is MNHEY and CDR2 is SMNVEV (reference sequence). The DNA of the CDR3 is TGTGCCAGCAGCTCAGAGGGAGCTGTCTATGGCTACACCTTC. This codes for CASSSEGAVYGYTF.

This clonotype was counted only a few times. This sequence joins TRBV5-5 and TRBJ2-1; TRBD2 matches 8 bases. After removal of 0 bases from V and 4 bases from J, the junction contained 3 bases not matched to a gene. The CDR3 spans 15 residues. Per germline, CDR1 SGHKS and CDR2 YYEKEE (reference sequence). The CDR3 nucleotides are TGTGCCAGCAGCTTGGGACTAGCGTGTTACAATGAGCAGTTCTTC. Its translation: CASSLGLACYNEQFF.

This chain links TRBV3-1 with TRBJ2-5; TRBD2 matches at 7 bases. CDR1 is LGHDT and CDR2 is YNNKEL in the germline V gene (reference sequence). The ends lost 4 bases at V and 3 bases at J; junction bases unmatched: 8. The CDR3 spans 15 residues. CDR3 protein: CASSPWGGTEETQYF. CDR3 bases: TGTGCCAGCAGCCCCTGGGGGGGTACCGAAGAGACCCAGTACTTC.

V is TRBV2 and J is TRBJ2-1; perhaps TRBD2 as D (6 bases). With 7 bases removed from V and 0 bases from J, the gap between germline ends came to 16 bases. Germline CDR1 and CDR2: SNHLY and FYNNEI. The CDR3 covers 16 residues. In DNA, the CDR3 is TGTGCCAGCAAAGGGTGGGACTCGAGCTCCTACAATGAGCAGTTCTTC. This codes for CASKGWDSSSYNEQFF.

The chain combines TRBV6-1 with TRBJ2-1, with a weak D call TRBD2 (6 bases). Trimming removed 6 bases at V and 3 bases at J, with 12 bases between. Per the germline V gene, CDR1 is MNHNS and CDR2 is SASEGT. The CDR3 consists of 14 residues. For the CDR3, the DNA is TGTGCCAGCAGACTAGCCGCCGGCTACAATGAGCAGTTCTTC. Its translation: CASRLAAGYNEQFF.

V gene TRBV27 combines with J gene TRBJ2-5; 7 bases are shared with TRBD2. The J call could be wrong; TRBJ2-7 is a better fit for the DNA end. CDR1 and CDR2 (germline): MNHEY, SMNVEV (reference sequence). The CDR3 is 15 residues long. In nucleotides, the CDR3 is TGTGCCAGCATCCTCACAGGAGCGGGAATCTACGAGCAGTACTTC. It is translated as CASILTGAGIYEQYF.

The chain combines TRBV7-2 with TRBJ2-2; D not certain. The length of the CDR3 is 14 residues. V was trimmed by 5 bases and J by 4 bases, leaving 11 bases between them. CDR1 is SGHTA, CDR2 FQGNSA, per germline. The CDR3 loop reads CASSPHFGTGELFF. The CDR3 DNA is TGTGCCAGCAGCCCTCACTTTGGCACCGGGGAGCTGTTTTTT. Full variable domain (outside the CDR3, taken from reference TRBV7-2 and TRBJ2-2): GAGVSQSPSNKVTEKGKDVELRCDPISGHTALYWYRQSLGQGLEFLIYFQGNSAPDKSGLPSDRFSAERTGGSVSTLTIQRTQQEDSAVYLCASSPHFGTGELFFGEGSRLTVL.

This clonotype is a singleton in its sample. V and J are TRBV7-9 and TRBJ1-1; maybe TRBD1 (5 bases). The CDR3 runs to 16 residues. Trimming cost V 0 bases and J 0 bases, with 11 bases left between them. Per the germline V gene, CDR1 is SEHNR and CDR2 is FQNEAQ (reference sequence). The CDR3 coding sequence is TGTGCCAGCAGCTTAGCCTCAGGGACGGTGAACACTGAAGCTTTCTTT. This translates into CASSLASGTVNTEAFF. The whole variable domain, filled in from reference TRBV7-9 and TRBJ1-1, reads DTGVSQNPRHKITKRGQNVTFRCDPISEHNRLYWYRQTLGQGPEFLTYFQNEAQLEKSRLLSDRFSAERPKGSFSTLEIQRTEQGDSAMYLCASSLASGTVNTEAFFGQGTRLTVV.

This rearrangement joins TRBV4-2 to TRBJ2-1, with 10 bases that match TRBD2. The end of the DNA fits TRBJ2-7 better, so the J call may be wrong. The germline gives CDR1 LGHNA, CDR2 YNFKEQ. The CDR3 is 20 amino acids. CDR3 sequence: CASSHSASGRWKGSYNEQYF. The DNA of the CDR3 is TGTGCCAGCAGCCACTCGGCTAGCGGGAGATGGAAGGGCTCCTACAATGAGCAGTACTTC.

The chain carries TRBV14 and TRBJ2-7; possibly TRBD2 for D (5 bases). This CDR3 has 13 amino acids. The ends were cut back, 2 bases at V and 4 bases at J, with 9 bases in the middle. Looked up from germline, CDR1 is SGHDN and CDR2 is FVKESK. The CDR3 spells CASSQRGKYEQYF. As DNA, the CDR3 is TGTGCCAGCAGCCAAAGAGGGAAGTACGAGCAGTACTTC.

This clonotype was seen ten or more times. Here the CDR3 reads CSARGHSYNEQFF. The CDR3 DNA reads TGCAGTGCTAGGGGACACTCCTACAATGAGCAGTTCTTC. The V gene is TRBV20-1, the J gene TRBJ2-1; a weak D match, TRBD1 (6 bases). The germline V and J ends were trimmed by 3 bases and 0 bases, with 6 bases remaining between them. Germline V gives CDR1 DFQATT, CDR2 SNEGSKA (reference sequence). The CDR3 has 13 residues.

About this clonotype itself: Since a much larger clone is just one base distant, this may be a read error. The genes are TRBV6-2 or TRBV6-3 and TRBJ2-7; D gene ambiguous. This CDR3 has 13 amino acids. The germline V gene has CDR1 MNHEY and CDR2 SVGEGT. CDR3 loop: CASMLPSSYEQHF. For the CDR3, the DNA is TGTGCCAGCATGTTGCCGTCTTCCTACGAGCAGCACTTC.

This clonotype was picked up a small number of times. J is TRBJ2-3 and V is TRBV20-1, with D maybe TRBD2 (5 bases). This CDR3 comprises 11 residues. The V end was cut by 6 bases, the J end by 5 bases, with 9 bases between. Germline lookup yields CDR1 DFQATT and CDR2 SNEGSKA (reference sequence). CDR3 protein: CSAKRGDTQYF. The CDR3, as DNA: TGCAGTGCCAAACGGGGAGATACGCAGTATTTT.

The chain carries TRBV12-3 or TRBV12-4 and TRBJ1-5, with TRBD1 matching over 10 bases. The CDR3 extends over 15 amino acids. With 5 bases clipped from V and 7 bases from J, the junction kept 8 bases outside the gene matches. The CDR3 DNA reads as TGTGCCAGCAGTGGATCCGGGACAGGGGAACAGCCCCAGCATTTT. Translated: CASSGSGTGEQPQHF.

The V gene is TRBV9, the J gene TRBJ2-3; 11 bases agree with TRBD2. The ends lost 5 bases at V and 4 bases at J; junction bases unmatched: 12. Germline CDR1 and CDR2: SGDLS and YYNGEE. The CDR3 consists of 17 residues. The CDR3 DNA reads as TGTGCCAGCAGTGGCGGGACTAGCGGCTTCTGGGCAGATACGCAGTATTTT. It translates to CASSGGTSGFWADTQYF.

This clonotype has only a few counts. The genes are TRBV7-2 and TRBJ1-2, with 9 bases identical to TRBD1. The junction had 5 bases not matched to a gene; V was cut back by 1 base and J by 5 bases. Per germline, CDR1 SGHTA and CDR2 FQGNSA. This CDR3 has 15 amino acids. CDR3 in DNA: TGTGCCAGCAGCTTAGGATTGACAGGGGGTTATGGCTACACCTTC. This gives the protein CASSLGLTGGYGYTF.

The chain has TRBV4-2 and TRBJ2-1; 9 bases fit TRBD2. The J segment lost 2 bases and the V segment lost 6 bases, leaving 11 bases of the junction unmatched. The CDR3 totals 17 residues. Per the germline V gene, CDR1 is LGHNA and CDR2 is YNFKEQ. The CDR3 spells CASRGSAGGGTYNEQFF. The CDR3 DNA follows: TGTGCCAGCAGAGGATCGGCGGGAGGGGGAACCTACAATGAGCAGTTCTTC.

This clonotype was recorded at least ten times. This chain joins TRBV7-2 and TRBJ1-2; D is unresolved. CDR3 length equals 13 residues. Looked up from germline, CDR1 is SGHTA and CDR2 is FQGNSA. Deletions cut 1 base from V and 8 bases from J, with 11 bases between. The CDR3 DNA reads TGTGCCAGCAGCTTAGACGGGGTCGGGGGCTACACCTTC. Translated: CASSLDGVGGYTF.

Turning to this clonotype: The junction and the germline gene differ at one end; a read error may be behind it. This sequence joins TRBV29-1 and TRBJ2-3; 8 bases line up with TRBD2. The germline CDR1 and CDR2 sequences are SQVTM and ANQGSEA. The length of the CDR3 is 16 residues. DNA for the CDR3: TGCGGCGTTGAATTCCCGGGAGGGCCGGGAATAGATACGCAGTATTTT. It codes for CGVEFPGGPGIDTQYF.

The gene calls are TRBV21-1 and TRBJ2-4; TRBD1, the table's D call, lacks a check against the DNA. TRBV21-1 corresponds to a pseudogene. The CDR3 contains 15 residues. Written as DNA, the CDR3 is TGTGCCAGCAGCAAAGGGGGGATGGGCAAAAACATTCAGTACTTC. Its translation: CASSKGGMGKNIQYF.